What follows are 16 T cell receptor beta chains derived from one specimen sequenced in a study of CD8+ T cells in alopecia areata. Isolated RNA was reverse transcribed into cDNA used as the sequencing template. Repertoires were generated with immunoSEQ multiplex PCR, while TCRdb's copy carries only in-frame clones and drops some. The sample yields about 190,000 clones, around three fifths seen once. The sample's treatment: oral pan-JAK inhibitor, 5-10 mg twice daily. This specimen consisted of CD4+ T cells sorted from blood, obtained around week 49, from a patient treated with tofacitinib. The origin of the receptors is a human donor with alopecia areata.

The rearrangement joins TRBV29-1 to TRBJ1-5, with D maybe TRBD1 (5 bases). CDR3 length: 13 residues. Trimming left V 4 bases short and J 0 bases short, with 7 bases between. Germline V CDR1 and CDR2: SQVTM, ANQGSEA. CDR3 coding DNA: TGCAGCGTTGGGGGACCTAGCAATCAGCCCCAGCATTTT. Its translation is CSVGGPSNQPQHF.

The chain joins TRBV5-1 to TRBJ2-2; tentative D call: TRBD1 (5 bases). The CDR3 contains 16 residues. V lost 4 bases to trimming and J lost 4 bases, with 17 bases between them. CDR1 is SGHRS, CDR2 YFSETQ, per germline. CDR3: CASSLKTAPATGELFF. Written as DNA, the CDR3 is TGCGCCAGCAGCCTTAAGACAGCCCCGGCCACCGGGGAGCTGTTTTTT.

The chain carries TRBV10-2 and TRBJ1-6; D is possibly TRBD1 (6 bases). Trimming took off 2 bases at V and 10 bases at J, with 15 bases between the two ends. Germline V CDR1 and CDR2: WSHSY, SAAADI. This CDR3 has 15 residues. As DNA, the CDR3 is TGCGCCAGCAGTGAGACGGGGGGCGAGGAATCACCCCTCCACTTT. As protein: CASSETGGEESPLHF.

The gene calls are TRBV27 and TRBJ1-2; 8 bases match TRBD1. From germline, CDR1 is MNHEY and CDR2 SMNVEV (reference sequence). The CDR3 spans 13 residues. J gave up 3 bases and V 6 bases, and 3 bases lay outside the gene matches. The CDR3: CASSPDRDYGYTF. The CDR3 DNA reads TGTGCCAGCAGCCCGGACAGGGACTATGGCTACACCTTC.

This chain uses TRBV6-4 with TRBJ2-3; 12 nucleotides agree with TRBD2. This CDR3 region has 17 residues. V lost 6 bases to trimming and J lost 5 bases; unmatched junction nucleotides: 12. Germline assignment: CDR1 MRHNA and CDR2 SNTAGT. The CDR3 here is CASRGARLAGAGDTQYF. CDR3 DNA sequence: TGTGCCAGCAGGGGGGCCAGACTAGCGGGGGCCGGAGATACGCAGTATTTT.

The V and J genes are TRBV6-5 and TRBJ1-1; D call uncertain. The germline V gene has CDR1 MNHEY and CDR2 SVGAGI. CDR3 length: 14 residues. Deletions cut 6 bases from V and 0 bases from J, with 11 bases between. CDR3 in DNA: TGTGCCAGCAGGCCCCAGGCAATGAACACTGAAGCTTTCTTT. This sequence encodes CASRPQAMNTEAFF.

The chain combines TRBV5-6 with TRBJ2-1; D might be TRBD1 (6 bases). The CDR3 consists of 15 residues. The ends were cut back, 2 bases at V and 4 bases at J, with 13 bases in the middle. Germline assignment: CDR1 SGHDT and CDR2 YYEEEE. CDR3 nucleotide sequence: TGTGCCAGCAGCTTCGTGGACAGACAGTACAATGAGCAGTTCTTC. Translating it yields CASSFVDRQYNEQFF.

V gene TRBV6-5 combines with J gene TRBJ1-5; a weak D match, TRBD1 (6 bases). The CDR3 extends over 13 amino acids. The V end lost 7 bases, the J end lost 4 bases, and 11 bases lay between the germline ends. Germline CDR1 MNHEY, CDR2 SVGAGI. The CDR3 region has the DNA TGTGCCAGCACCAACGGACAGAATCAGCCCCAGCATTTT. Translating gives CASTNGQNQPQHF.

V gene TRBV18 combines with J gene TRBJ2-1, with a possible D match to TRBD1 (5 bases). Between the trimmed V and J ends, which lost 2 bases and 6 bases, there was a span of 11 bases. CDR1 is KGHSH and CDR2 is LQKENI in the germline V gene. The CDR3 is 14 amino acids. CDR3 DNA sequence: TGTGCCAGCTCACCAGGCAGGGCAGGCAATGAGCAGTTCTTC. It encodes CASSPGRAGNEQFF. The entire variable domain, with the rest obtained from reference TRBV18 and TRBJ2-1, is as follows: NAGVMQNPRHLVRRRGQEARLRCSPMKGHSHVYWYRQLPEEGLKFMVYLQKENIIDESGMPKERFSAEFPKEGPSILRIQQVVRGDSAAYFCASSPGRAGNEQFFGPGTRLTVL.

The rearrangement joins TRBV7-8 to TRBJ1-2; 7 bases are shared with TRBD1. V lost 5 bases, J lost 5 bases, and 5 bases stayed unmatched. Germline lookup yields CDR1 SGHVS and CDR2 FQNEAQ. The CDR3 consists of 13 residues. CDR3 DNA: TGTGCCAGCAGCACAGGGGCGTCGTATGGCTACACCTTC. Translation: CASSTGASYGYTF.

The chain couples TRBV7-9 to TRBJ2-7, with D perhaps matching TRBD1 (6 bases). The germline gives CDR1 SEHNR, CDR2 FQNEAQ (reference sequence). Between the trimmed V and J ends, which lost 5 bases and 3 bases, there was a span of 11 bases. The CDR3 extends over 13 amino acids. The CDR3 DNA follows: TGTGCCAGCAGCCACAGGGTCAGCTACGAGCAGTACTTC. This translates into CASSHRVSYEQYF.

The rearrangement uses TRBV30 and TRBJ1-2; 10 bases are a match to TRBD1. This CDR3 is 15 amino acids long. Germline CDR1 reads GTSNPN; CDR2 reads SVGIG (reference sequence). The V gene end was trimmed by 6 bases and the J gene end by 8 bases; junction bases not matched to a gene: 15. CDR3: CACKPGTGASGGYTF. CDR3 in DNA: TGTGCCTGTAAACCCGGGACAGGGGCCTCGGGGGGCTACACCTTC.

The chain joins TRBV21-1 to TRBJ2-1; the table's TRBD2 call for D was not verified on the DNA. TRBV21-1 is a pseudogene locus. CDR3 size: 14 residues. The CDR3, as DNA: TGTGCCAGCAGCAGCGGGGAAGAAAACAATGAGCAGTTCTTC. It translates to CASSSGEENNEQFF.

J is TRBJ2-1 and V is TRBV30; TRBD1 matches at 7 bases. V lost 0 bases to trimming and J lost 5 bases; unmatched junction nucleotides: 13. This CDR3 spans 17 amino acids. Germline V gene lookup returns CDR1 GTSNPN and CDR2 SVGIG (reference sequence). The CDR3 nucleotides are TGTGCCTGGAGTGTGCCCCCCTCCTGGACAGGCGACAATGAGCAGTTCTTC. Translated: CAWSVPPSWTGDNEQFF. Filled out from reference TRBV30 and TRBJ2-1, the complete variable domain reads SQTIHQWPATLVQPVGSPLSLECTVEGTSNPNLYWYRQAAGRGLQLLFYSVGIGQISSEVPQNLSASRPQDRQFILSSKKLLLSDSGFYLCAWSVPPSWTGDNEQFFGPGTRLTVL.

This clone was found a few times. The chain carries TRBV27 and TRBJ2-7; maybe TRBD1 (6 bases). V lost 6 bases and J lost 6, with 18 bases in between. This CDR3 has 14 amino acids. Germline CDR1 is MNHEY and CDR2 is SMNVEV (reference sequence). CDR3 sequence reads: CASSPSGHLLEQYF. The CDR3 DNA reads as TGTGCCAGCAGCCCCTCGGGACACCTCCTCGAGCAGTACTTC.

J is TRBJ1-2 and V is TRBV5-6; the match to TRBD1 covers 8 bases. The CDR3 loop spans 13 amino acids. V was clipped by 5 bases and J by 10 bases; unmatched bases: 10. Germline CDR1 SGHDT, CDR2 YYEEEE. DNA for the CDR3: TGTGCCAGCAGAGTCGGACAGGGTAATTTCTACACCTTC. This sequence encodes CASRVGQGNFYTF.